Shown below are 2 T cell receptor beta chains from a single sample sequenced in a study of human T cells and chemical hapten exposure. Time point in this sample: patch test 2, 6 weeks after DPC sensitization. The treatment: therapeutic diphenylcyclopropenone sensitization with weekly scalp DPC. In TCRdb, the RACE reads were re-called with MiXCR into one record per CDR3 protein. The sample includes just over 350,000 distinct CDR3 sequences, about 6.9% of them seen just once. The sequences come from whole blood, collected in connection with sensitization to the hapten diphenylcyclopropenone (DPC). All receptors come from a woman aged 18-29 years with alopecia areata. Some clones in this sample may be carry-over from other donors' samples.

In its sample, this clonotype was seen a few times. V gene TRBV7-8 combines with J gene TRBJ2-3; no firm D call. The ends were cut back, 5 bases at V and 4 bases at J, with 7 bases in the middle. Germline CDR1 and CDR2: SGHVS and FQNEAQ. CDR3 size: 12 residues. The CDR3: CASSRAPDTQYF. CDR3 DNA: TGTGCCAGCAGCCGCGCCCCAGATACGCAGTATTTT.

This clonotype was picked up a small number of times. The V and J genes are TRBV5-6 and TRBJ2-2; no reliable D call. V dropped 0 bases and J dropped 2 bases, with 14 bases sitting between them. CDR1 is SGHDT and CDR2 is YYEEEE in the germline V gene. This CDR3 has 17 residues. DNA of the CDR3: TGTGCCAGCAGCTTGGCGCTCTTGGCAGGAAACACCGGGGAGCTGTTTTTT. Encoded protein: CASSLALLAGNTGELFF.